The text below deals with one TCR beta chain. The sample comes from a study of patients and donors after allogeneic stem cell transplantation. TCRdb re-derived calls from the RT-PCR reads in MiXCR, one entry per CDR3 protein. The sample consists of more than 850,000 distinct CDR3 sequences, roughly 17% of them appearing once. The CDR3 has 15 amino acids. V dropped 7 bases and J dropped 7 bases, with 20 bases sitting between them. Germline V CDR1 and CDR2: MDHEN, SYDVKM. The sample was blood, either unsorted or a sorted T cell fraction (not recorded which). This TCR derives from a human donor who was either an allogeneic HSCT recipient or a stem cell or donor lymphocyte infusion donor (not recorded which). It is not recorded whose cells these are; they may come from a transplant donor. The chain is built from TRBV28 and TRBJ1-5; D is unclear. In nucleotides, the CDR3 is TGTGCCAGCACTCACTTGGTGGGTGGAGGACAGCCCCAGCATTTT. Translating it yields CASTHLVGGGQPQHF.